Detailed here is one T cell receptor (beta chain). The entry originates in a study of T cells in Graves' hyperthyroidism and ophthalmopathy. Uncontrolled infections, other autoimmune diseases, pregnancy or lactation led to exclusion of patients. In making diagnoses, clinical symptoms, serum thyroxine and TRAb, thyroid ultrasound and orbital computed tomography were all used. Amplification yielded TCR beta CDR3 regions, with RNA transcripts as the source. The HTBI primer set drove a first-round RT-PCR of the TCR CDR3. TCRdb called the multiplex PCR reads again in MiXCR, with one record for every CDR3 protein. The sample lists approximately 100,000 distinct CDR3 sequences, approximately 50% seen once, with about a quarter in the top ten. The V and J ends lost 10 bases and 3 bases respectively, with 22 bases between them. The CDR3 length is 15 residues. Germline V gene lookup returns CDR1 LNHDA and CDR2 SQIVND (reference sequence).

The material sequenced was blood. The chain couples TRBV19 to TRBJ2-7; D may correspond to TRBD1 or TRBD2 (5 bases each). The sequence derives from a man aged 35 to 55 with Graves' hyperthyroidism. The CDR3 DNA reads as TGTGCCACCACTCGGGATGAGAGGGGCAACTACGAGCAGTACTTC. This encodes CATTRDERGNYEQYF.